Below, 28 T cell receptor beta chains from the same sample are listed, as sequenced in a study of blood T cell repertoires in COVID-19. Sequencing used immunoSEQ multiplex PCR; TCRdb keeps in-frame clones, though not all of them. Of more than 400,000 clones in the sample, about 90% were seen once. Sequenced sample: PBMCs or T cells enriched from blood (not recorded which). The origin of the receptors is a woman aged 18-29 years who had recovered from COVID-19.

The rearrangement joins TRBV5-1 to TRBJ1-3; 9 bases map to TRBD1. CDR3 size: 16 residues. Germline CDR1 and CDR2: SGHRS and YFSETQ. V gave up 4 bases and J gave up 3 bases; unmatched junction bases: 8. CDR3 amino acids: CASSREGQGRGNTIYF. The CDR3 nucleotides read TGCGCCAGCAGCCGCGAGGGACAGGGTCGTGGAAACACCATATATTTT.

This clone was recorded a few times. The chain carries TRBV6-5 and TRBJ1-1, with D possibly being TRBD1 (6 bases). Germline V CDR1 and CDR2: MNHEY, SVGAGI. The ends were cut back, 4 bases at V and 2 bases at J, with 8 bases in the middle. The CDR3 is made up of 13 amino acids. CDR3 sequence reads: CASSLGTNTEAFF. CDR3 sequence (DNA): TGTGCCAGCAGTTTGGGGACAAACACTGAAGCTTTCTTT.

The V gene is TRBV21-1, the J gene TRBJ2-7; the DNA was not used to check the table's D call, TRBD1. TRBV21-1 is given as a pseudogene. CDR3 length: 14 amino acids. CDR3 protein: CASSPNDRLYEQYF. CDR3 bases: TGTGCCAGCAGCCCGAACGACAGGTTGTACGAGCAGTACTTC.

The rearrangement uses TRBV12-3 or TRBV12-4 and TRBJ1-2; TRBD1 might be the D (5 bases). CDR3 length: 12 residues. V lost 7 bases, J lost 4 bases, and 10 bases lay in between. CDR3 sequence reads: CASTRQSYGYTF. The CDR3 DNA follows: TGTGCCAGCACCCGACAGTCCTATGGCTACACCTTC.

This rearrangement joins TRBV10-3 to TRBJ2-3; the match to TRBD2 covers 11 bases. CDR1 is ENHRY and CDR2 is SYGVKD in the germline V gene. The CDR3 is 15 residues long. V was clipped by 8 bases and J by 2 bases; unmatched bases: 6. The CDR3 DNA reads as TGTGCCATCCAACTAGCGGGGGCCTTCACAGATACGCAGTATTTT. This gives the protein CAIQLAGAFTDTQYF.

This chain links TRBV3-1 (or the pseudogene TRBV3-2) with TRBJ2-7; D is ambiguous. Germline V gene data show CDR1 as LGHDT and CDR2 as YNNKEL (reference sequence). V lost 5 bases and J 3 bases, leaving 5 bases between the germline ends. The CDR3 is 11 amino acids. CDR3 sequence (DNA): TGTGCCAGCAGCTATAACTACGAGCAGTACTTC. Its translation is CASSYNYEQYF.

The chain couples TRBV4-1 to TRBJ1-6; D remains unclear. V was clipped by 3 bases and J by 5 bases, with 11 bases between them. Germline V CDR1 and CDR2: MGHRA, YSYEKL. The CDR3 contains 15 residues. CDR3 sequence: CASSHPYGDNSPLHF. The CDR3 region has the DNA TGCGCCAGCAGCCACCCCTACGGGGATAATTCACCCCTCCACTTT.

This chain uses TRBV25-1 with TRBJ1-6, with 11 nucleotides matching TRBD1. CDR1 is MGHDK and CDR2 is SYGVNS in the germline V gene. This CDR3 is built from 14 residues. V trimming: 6 bases; J trimming: 7 bases; junction bases outside the gene matches: 2. CDR3 coding DNA: TGTGCCAGCAGGCGGACAGGGGGCAATTCACCCCTCCACTTT. Its protein product is CASRRTGGNSPLHF. The variable domain in full, with the rest retrieved from reference TRBV25-1 and TRBJ1-6, is EADIYQTPRYLVIGTGKKITLECSQTMGHDKMYWYQQDPGMELHLIHYSYGVNSTEKGDLSSESTVSRIRTEHFPLTLESARPSHTSQYLCASRRTGGNSPLHFGNGTRLTVT.

The chain carries TRBV7-9 and TRBJ1-1; D is undetermined. The V gene lost 5 bases and the J gene lost 0 bases, with 16 bases spanning the gap. Per germline, CDR1 SEHNR and CDR2 FQNEAQ (reference sequence). The CDR3 length is 16 residues. CDR3 bases: TGTGCCAGCAGCAAAGGCGGGAAACGAATGAACACTGAAGCTTTCTTT. Amino acid sequence: CASSKGGKRMNTEAFF.

The rearrangement joins TRBV7-8 to TRBJ1-3; the D gene is possibly TRBD1 (6 bases). This CDR3 region has 17 residues. Trimming left V 2 bases short and J 4 bases short, with 18 bases between. CDR1 and CDR2 from the germline V gene are SGHVS and FQNEAQ. CDR3 sequence reads: CASSLQGNVWAGNTIYF. CDR3 bases: TGTGCCAGCAGCTTACAGGGGAATGTGTGGGCAGGAAACACCATATATTTT. Looking up the rest from reference TRBV7-8 and TRBJ1-3 gives the full variable domain: GAGVSQSPRYKVAKRGQDVALRCDPISGHVSLFWYQQALGQGPEFLTYFQNEAQLDKSGLPSDRFFAERPEGSVSTLKIQRTQQEDSAVYLCASSLQGNVWAGNTIYFGEGSWLTVV.

J is TRBJ1-1 and V is TRBV9, with D tentatively TRBD1 (6 bases). Between the trimmed V and J ends, which lost 4 bases and 1 base, there was a span of 17 bases. The germline V gene has CDR1 SGDLS and CDR2 YYNGEE. The CDR3 has 16 amino acids. The DNA for the CDR3 is TGTGCCAGCAGCCCTCGGGAGGGGGTCCCGAACACTGAAGCTTTCTTT. This gives the protein CASSPREGVPNTEAFF.

The chain uses TRBV5-1 and TRBJ1-1, with D hard to call. Germline V gene data show CDR1 as SGHRS and CDR2 as YFSETQ. The length of the CDR3 is 14 residues. Between the trimmed V and J ends, which lost 1 base and 3 bases, there was a span of 10 bases. In nucleotides, the CDR3 is TGCGCCAGCAGCTTGAATCCTCCTTACACTGAAGCTTTCTTT. The encoded protein is CASSLNPPYTEAFF.

This clone was seen once. This chain joins TRBV6-5 and TRBJ2-3, with 7 bases identical to TRBD2. CDR1 and CDR2 (germline): MNHEY, SVGAGI. CDR3 size: 15 residues. V was pared by 6 bases and J by 4 bases, with 10 bases of the junction left unmatched. The CDR3 spells CASSPLKRGADTQYF. The DNA for the CDR3 is TGTGCCAGCAGCCCCCTTAAACGGGGGGCAGATACGCAGTATTTT.

This chain joins TRBV4-1 and TRBJ2-7, with a possible D match to TRBD2 (5 bases). V lost 2 bases, J lost 7 bases, and 15 bases lay in between. The germline CDR1 and CDR2 sequences are MGHRA and YSYEKL. This CDR3 region has 14 residues. The CDR3 region has the DNA TGCGCCAGCAGCCAATACTCCTCGACGGGGGAGCAGTACTTC. Protein sequence: CASSQYSSTGEQYF.

The chain has TRBV5-1 and TRBJ2-1; no definite D call. In germline, CDR1 is SGHRS, CDR2 YFSETQ. The CDR3 is 15 residues long. V gave up 4 bases and J gave up 2 bases, with 13 bases separating them. This CDR3 reads CASSSEERAYNEQFF. The CDR3 nucleotides are TGCGCCAGCAGCAGCGAGGAACGGGCCTACAATGAGCAGTTCTTC.

The CDR3 protein is CASSPEVAGRNIQYF. The CDR3 nucleotides read TGTGCCAGCAGCCCGGAAGTAGCGGGGAGAAACATTCAGTACTTC. V usage is TRBV11-2 and J usage is TRBJ2-4, with 8 bases lining up with TRBD2. After removal of 5 bases from V and 6 bases from J, the junction contained 9 bases not matched to a gene. Germline values: CDR1 SGHAT, CDR2 FQNNGV. The length of the CDR3 is 15 residues.

V usage is TRBV4-1 and J usage is TRBJ1-3, with 7 bases identical to TRBD1. The CDR3 covers 17 residues. Unmatched junction bases numbered 10, after V lost 1 base and J lost 4 bases. Germline V gene sequence: CDR1 MGHRA, CDR2 YSYEKL. The CDR3 DNA follows: TGCGCCAGCAGCCAAGTCCGAGCAGGGGGGTCCGGAAACACCATATATTTT. Encoded protein: CASSQVRAGGSGNTIYF.

The gene calls are TRBV29-1 and TRBJ1-1, with D possibly being TRBD1 (6 bases). Trimming left V 0 bases short and J 4 bases short, with 12 bases between. The CDR3 consists of 14 residues. Germline CDR1 SQVTM, CDR2 ANQGSEA. CDR3 amino acids: CSVEDRTDSTEAFF. Written as DNA, the CDR3 is TGCAGCGTTGAAGATCGTACGGACAGCACTGAAGCTTTCTTT.

V is TRBV29-1 and J is TRBJ2-1; perhaps TRBD1 as D (6 bases). The CDR3 is 13 amino acids. The germline V gene has CDR1 SQVTM and CDR2 ANQGSEA. Between the trimmed V and J ends, which lost 2 bases and 4 bases, there was a span of 9 bases. CDR3 bases: TGCAGCGTTGAACGCCAGGGGTACAATGAGCAGTTCTTC. It encodes CSVERQGYNEQFF.

J is TRBJ2-7 and V is TRBV4-1, with TRBD2 identical over 9 bases. Germline-derived CDR1 and CDR2 are MGHRA and YSYEKL. The V gene end was trimmed by 4 bases and the J gene end by 2 bases; junction bases not matched to a gene: 6. CDR3 length: 15 amino acids. CDR3 coding DNA: TGCGCCAGCAGCCTCCGACTAGCGGATCCCTACGAGCAGTACTTC. Its protein is CASSLRLADPYEQYF.

This chain links TRBV5-1 with TRBJ2-7, with 10 bases fitting TRBD2. With 4 bases clipped from V and 2 bases from J, the junction kept 6 bases outside the gene matches. This CDR3 spans 15 amino acids. The germline V gene has CDR1 SGHRS and CDR2 YFSETQ. The CDR3 DNA reads TGCGCCAGCAGCATCACTAGCGGGGCAACCTACGAGCAGTACTTC. Its protein product is CASSITSGATYEQYF.

The CDR3 loop reads CASSPWWGRNSPLHF. The CDR3 region has the DNA TGTGCCAGCAGCCCCTGGTGGGGCAGAAATTCACCCCTCCACTTT. The chain couples TRBV7-2 to TRBJ1-6, with a weak D call TRBD1 (5 bases). Germline CDR1 and CDR2: SGHTA and FQGNSA. This CDR3 has 15 residues. Trimming shortened V by 5 bases and J by 7 bases, and 15 bases separated the two germline ends.

V and J are TRBV5-1 and TRBJ1-5; D might be TRBD1 (5 bases). Germline-derived CDR1 and CDR2 are SGHRS and YFSETQ. V gave up 1 base and J gave up 2 bases, with 10 bases separating them. CDR3 length equals 15 residues. The CDR3 region is CASSLTGDGNQPQHF. The CDR3 region has the DNA TGCGCCAGCAGCTTGACGGGGGATGGCAATCAGCCCCAGCATTTT.

The J gene is TRBJ1-4, the V gene TRBV25-1; no clear D gene. Germline values: CDR1 MGHDK, CDR2 SYGVNS. Trimming pared 6 bases from V and 7 bases from J, leaving 12 bases between. The CDR3 spans 13 residues. Here the CDR3 DNA reads TGTGCCAGCAGGGCATACAGCGGTGAAAAACTGTTTTTT. Amino acid sequence: CASRAYSGEKLFF.

In its sample, this clone was seen once. The chain couples TRBV5-4 to TRBJ2-5, with 12 bases aligning to TRBD2. Germline V gene data show CDR1 as SGHNT and CDR2 as YYREEE (reference sequence). This CDR3 is 18 amino acids long. Germline trimming cut 0 bases from V and 7 bases from J; bases unmatched to any gene: 13. The CDR3 here is CASSLGLAGGPGSGTQYF. The CDR3 nucleotides read TGTGCCAGCAGCTTGGGTCTAGCGGGGGGGCCAGGGTCAGGGACCCAGTACTTC.

The chain uses TRBV4-1 and TRBJ2-1, with D possibly matching TRBD2 (7 bases). The germline V and J ends were trimmed by 4 bases and 10 bases, with 14 bases remaining between them. CDR3 size: 13 residues. Germline CDR1 and CDR2: MGHRA and YSYEKL. CDR3 loop: CASSRSGGEEQFF. CDR3 coding DNA: TGCGCCAGCAGCCGCTCGGGGGGCGAAGAGCAGTTCTTC.

The chain carries TRBV9 and TRBJ1-3; D is uncertain. This CDR3 comprises 13 residues. Trimming removed 0 bases at V and 4 bases at J, with 5 bases between. Germline CDR1 and CDR2: SGDLS and YYNGEE. In nucleotides, the CDR3 is TGTGCCAGCAGCGTAGAGGAGGGAAACACCATATATTTT. Protein product: CASSVEEGNTIYF.

This clone was seen only a few times. This chain connects TRBV5-5 to TRBJ1-5; 8 positions agree with TRBD1. V shed 3 bases, J shed 4 bases, and the junction held 3 bases outside the gene matches. Looked up from germline, CDR1 is SGHKS and CDR2 is YYEKEE (reference sequence). The CDR3 covers 14 residues. CDR3 nucleotide sequence: TGTGCCAGCAGCTCCGACAGGGGTAATCAGCCCCAGCATTTT. Protein sequence: CASSSDRGNQPQHF.